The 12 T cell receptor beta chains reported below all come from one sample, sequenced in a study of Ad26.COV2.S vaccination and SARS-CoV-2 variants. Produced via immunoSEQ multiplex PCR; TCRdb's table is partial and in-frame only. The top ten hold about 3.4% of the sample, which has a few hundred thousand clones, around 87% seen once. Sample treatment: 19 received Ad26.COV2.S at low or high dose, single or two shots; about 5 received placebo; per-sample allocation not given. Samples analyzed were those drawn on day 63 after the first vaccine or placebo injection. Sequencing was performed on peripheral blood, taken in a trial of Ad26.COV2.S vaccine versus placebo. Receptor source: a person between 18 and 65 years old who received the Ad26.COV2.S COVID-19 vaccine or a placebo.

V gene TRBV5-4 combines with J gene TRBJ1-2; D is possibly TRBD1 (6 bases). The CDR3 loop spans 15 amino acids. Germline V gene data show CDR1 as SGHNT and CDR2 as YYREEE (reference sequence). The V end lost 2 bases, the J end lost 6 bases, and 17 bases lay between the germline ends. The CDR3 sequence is CASSFPGALRDGYTF. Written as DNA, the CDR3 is TGTGCCAGCAGCTTTCCAGGGGCGTTGAGAGATGGCTACACCTTC.

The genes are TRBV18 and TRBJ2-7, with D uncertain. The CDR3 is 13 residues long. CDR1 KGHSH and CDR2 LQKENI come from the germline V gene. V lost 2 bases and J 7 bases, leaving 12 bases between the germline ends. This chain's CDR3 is CASSPTASLEQYF. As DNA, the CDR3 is TGTGCCAGCTCACCAACGGCCTCCTTAGAGCAGTACTTC. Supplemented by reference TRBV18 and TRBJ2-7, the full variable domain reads NAGVMQNPRHLVRRRGQEARLRCSPMKGHSHVYWYRQLPEEGLKFMVYLQKENIIDESGMPKERFSAEFPKEGPSILRIQQVVRGDSAAYFCASSPTASLEQYFGPGTRLTVT.

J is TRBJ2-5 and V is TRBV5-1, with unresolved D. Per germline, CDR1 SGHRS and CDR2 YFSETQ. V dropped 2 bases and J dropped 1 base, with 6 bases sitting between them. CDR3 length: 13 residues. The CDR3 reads CASSLQAQETQYF. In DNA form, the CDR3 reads TGCGCCAGCAGCTTACAAGCCCAAGAGACCCAGTACTTC.

DNA of the CDR3: TGTGCCAGCAAGTGGACAGGGGAAGAAAAACTGTTTTTT. Translation: CASKWTGEEKLFF. The chain uses TRBV12-3 or TRBV12-4 and TRBJ1-4; 9 bases agree with TRBD1. V gave up 7 bases and J gave up 8 bases; unmatched junction bases: 5. This CDR3 region has 13 residues.

The CDR3, as DNA: TGTGCCAGCAGGGATAAAAACTATGGCTACACCTTC. Translated: CASRDKNYGYTF. The chain combines TRBV25-1 with TRBJ1-2; D gene uncertain. V lost 6 bases to trimming and J lost 2 bases, with 7 bases between them. CDR1 is MGHDK and CDR2 is SYGVNS in the germline V gene. CDR3 length equals 12 residues.

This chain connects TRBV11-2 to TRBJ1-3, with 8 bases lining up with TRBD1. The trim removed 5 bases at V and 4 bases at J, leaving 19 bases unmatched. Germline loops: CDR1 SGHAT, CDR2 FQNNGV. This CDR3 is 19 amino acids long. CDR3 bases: TGTGCCAGCAGCAGAGGGGGCGATGACAGGGGCGTTTTGGGAAACACCATATATTTT. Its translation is CASSRGGDDRGVLGNTIYF.

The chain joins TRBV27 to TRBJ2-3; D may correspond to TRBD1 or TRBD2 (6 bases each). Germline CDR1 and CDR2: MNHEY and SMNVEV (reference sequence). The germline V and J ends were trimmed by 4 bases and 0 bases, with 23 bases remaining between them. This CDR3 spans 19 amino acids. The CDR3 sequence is CASSSYFRGPELSTDTQYF. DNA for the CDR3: TGTGCCAGCAGTTCATATTTCCGGGGGCCGGAACTTAGCACAGATACGCAGTATTTT.

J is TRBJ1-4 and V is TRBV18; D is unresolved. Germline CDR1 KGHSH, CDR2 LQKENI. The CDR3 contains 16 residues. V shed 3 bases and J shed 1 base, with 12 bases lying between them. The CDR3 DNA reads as TGTGCCAGCTCACCTATTGGATATGAAACTAATGAAAAACTGTTTTTT. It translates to CASSPIGYETNEKLFF. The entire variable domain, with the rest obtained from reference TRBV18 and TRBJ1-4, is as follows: NAGVMQNPRHLVRRRGQEARLRCSPMKGHSHVYWYRQLPEEGLKFMVYLQKENIIDESGMPKERFSAEFPKEGPSILRIQQVVRGDSAAYFCASSPIGYETNEKLFFGSGTQLSVL.

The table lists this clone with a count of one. CDR3 nucleotides: TGTGCCACCAGTGATCAGACTAGCACAGATACGCAGTATTTT. Amino acids: CATSDQTSTDTQYF. This chain links TRBV24-1 with TRBJ2-3; D not certain. Germline lookup yields CDR1 KGHDR and CDR2 SFDVKD. The CDR3 is made up of 14 amino acids. Between the trimmed V and J ends, which lost 3 bases and 0 bases, there was a span of 6 bases.

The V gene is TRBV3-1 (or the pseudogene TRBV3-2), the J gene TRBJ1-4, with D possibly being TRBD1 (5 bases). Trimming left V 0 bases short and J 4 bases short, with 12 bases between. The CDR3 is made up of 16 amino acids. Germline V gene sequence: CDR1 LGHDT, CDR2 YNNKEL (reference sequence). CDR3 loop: CASSQDIRGHNEKLFF. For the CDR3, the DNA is TGTGCCAGCAGCCAAGATATACGGGGCCATAATGAAAAACTGTTTTTT.

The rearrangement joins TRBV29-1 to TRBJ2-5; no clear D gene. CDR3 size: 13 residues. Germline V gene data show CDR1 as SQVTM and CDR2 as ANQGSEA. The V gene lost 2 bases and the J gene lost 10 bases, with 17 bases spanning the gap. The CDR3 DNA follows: TGCAGCGTTGAAAGGCGAGACCAGATAAACCAGTACTTC. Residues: CSVERRDQINQYF.

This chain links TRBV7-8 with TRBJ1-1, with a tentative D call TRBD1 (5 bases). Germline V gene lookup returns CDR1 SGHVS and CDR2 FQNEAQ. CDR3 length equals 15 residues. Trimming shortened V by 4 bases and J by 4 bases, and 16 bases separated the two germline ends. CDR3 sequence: CASSSARGGGTEAFF. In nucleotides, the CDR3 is TGTGCCAGCAGCTCCGCGCGGGGCGGGGGCACTGAAGCTTTCTTT.